In this sample, the clone carrying this TCR beta chain turned up many times. Its specificity is unknown. A read error may produce the germline difference seen at one junction end. Breast cancer patients provided tissue from their axillary draining lymph nodes. The sample is drawn from a study of breast tumors, draining lymph nodes, adjacent tissues. TCRdb used MiXCR to reprocess the multiplex PCR reads, holding one entry per CDR3 protein. The sample lists about 140,000 distinct CDR3 sequences, about 33% seen once, with around 2.5% in the top ten. Study-wide results and caveats: Data fit most tumor T cells coming from lymph node, expanding in tumor. Tumor TCR diversity was below lymph nodes but above nontumor tissue. Data only fit, rather than demonstrated, lymph node origin of most tumor T cells.

Per the germline V gene, CDR1 is MNHEY and CDR2 is SVGEGT. The CDR3 has 14 amino acids. The rearrangement uses TRBV6-2 or TRBV6-3 and TRBJ1-5, with TRBD1 matching over 8 bases. This sequence was found in a female donor with breast cancer. Some clones in this sample may be carry-over from other donors' samples. Sequenced: axillary lymph node tissue. The CDR3 protein is CASSYGQGNQPQHF. For the CDR3, the DNA is TGTGCCAGCAGTTACGGACAGGGCAACCAGCCCCAGCATTTT.